This entry lists 25 T cell receptor beta chains sequenced from one sample in a study of follicular helper T cells after annual influenza vaccination. The table came from immunoSEQ multiplex PCR; TCRdb's copy has only in-frame clones and leaves some out. The sample has more than 9,500 clones; 80% are singletons. Time point here: 2015-2016 season, pre-vaccination. The sequences come from CXCR5+ CD38- circulating T follicular helper cells from blood, collected on the day of influenza vaccination. Indicated subset: circulating Tfh, non-naive CD4+CXCR5+PD-1+ (ICOS+CD38+ or ICOS-CD38-). Source of these receptors: an adult who received the influenza vaccine.

This rearrangement joins TRBV2 to TRBJ2-7, with D maybe TRBD1 (6 bases). V lost 3 bases, J lost 1 base, and 10 bases lay in between. This CDR3 contains 14 residues. The germline V gene encodes CDR1 SNHLY and CDR2 FYNNEI. The CDR3 reads CASSDRDKSYEQYF. The CDR3 coding sequence is TGTGCCAGCAGTGACCGGGACAAATCCTACGAGCAGTACTTC.

The chain joins TRBV11-2 to TRBJ1-1; 8 nucleotides align to TRBD1. V was pared by 5 bases and J by 7 bases, with 9 bases of the junction left unmatched. Germline V lookup: CDR1 SGHAT, CDR2 FQNNGV. The CDR3 has 14 amino acids. For the CDR3, the DNA is TGTGCCAGCAGCCCCCTCTCGACAGGGGTTGAAGCTTTCTTT. Translated: CASSPLSTGVEAFF. Full variable domain (remainder filled in from reference TRBV11-2 and TRBJ1-1): EAGVAQSPRYKIIEKRQSVAFWCNPISGHATLYWYQQILGQGPKLLIQFQNNGVVDDSQLPKDRFSAERLKGVDSTLKIQPAKLEDSAVYLCASSPLSTGVEAFFGQGTRLTVV.

This clone was detected a few times. The CDR3 loop is CASSPPGAGGPPLHF. The CDR3 DNA follows: TGTGCCAGCAGCCCCCCGGGCGCGGGTGGACCACCCCTCCACTTT. V gene TRBV7-9 combines with J gene TRBJ1-6; D unresolved. Germline-derived CDR1 and CDR2 are SEHNR and FQNEAQ (reference sequence). V was trimmed by 5 bases and J by 11 bases, leaving 19 bases between them. The length of the CDR3 is 15 residues.

This clone was detected only a few times. V usage is TRBV5-8 and J usage is TRBJ1-2, with TRBD1 matching 7 bases. The CDR3 is 14 amino acids. CDR1 SGHTS and CDR2 YDEGEE come from the germline V gene. Trimming cost V 3 bases and J 4 bases; bases outside gene matches: 6. CDR3 bases: TGTGCCAGCAGCTCATTCCGGACAGGCTATGGCTACACCTTC. Protein: CASSSFRTGYGYTF. Complete variable domain (other parts from reference TRBV5-8 and TRBJ1-2): EAGVTQSPTHLIKTRGQQATLRCSPISGHTSVYWYQQALGLGLQFLLWYDEGEERNRGNFPPRFSGRQFPNYSSELNVNALELEDSALYLCASSSFRTGYGYTFGSGTRLTVV.

The chain employs TRBV6-6 and TRBJ1-2, with TRBD1 matching over 9 bases. Germline CDR1 MNHNY, CDR2 SVGAGI (reference sequence). The CDR3 totals 13 residues. The trim removed 6 bases at V and 2 bases at J, leaving 1 base unmatched. CDR3 sequence: CASSGQGNYGYTF. CDR3 DNA: TGTGCCAGCAGCGGACAGGGGAACTATGGCTACACCTTC.

This clone showed up just once. This sequence joins TRBV20-1 and TRBJ2-5, with unresolved D. CDR3 length equals 11 residues. Trimming removed 7 bases at V and 5 bases at J, with 11 bases between. Germline V gene data show CDR1 as DFQATT and CDR2 as SNEGSKA (reference sequence). The CDR3 DNA sequence: TGCAGTGGACCGTTGGGGGAGACCCAGTACTTC. Translation: CSGPLGETQYF.

The CDR3 coding sequence is TGCGCCAGCAGGGCTAGCGGGGGCGGGGAGCAGTACTTC. Translated: CASRASGGGEQYF. This rearrangement joins TRBV10-2 to TRBJ2-7; 10 positions match TRBD2. This CDR3 is 13 amino acids long. Germline V lookup: CDR1 WSHSY, CDR2 SAAADI. Trimming at V came to 6 bases and at J to 7 bases, leaving 6 bases not matched to a gene.

The chain couples TRBV5-4 to TRBJ1-4, with 9 nucleotides matching TRBD1. Germline V CDR1 and CDR2: SGHNT, YYREEE (reference sequence). V trimming: 0 bases; J trimming: 7 bases; junction bases outside the gene matches: 4. This CDR3 region has 15 residues. The CDR3 nucleotides are TGTGCCAGCAGCTTGGATCTGGGACAGGGTGAAAAACTGTTTTTT. Amino acid sequence: CASSLDLGQGEKLFF.

The J gene is TRBJ1-1, the V gene TRBV7-6; the D is unclear. Germline V gene lookup returns CDR1 SGHVS and CDR2 FNYEAQ. With 4 bases removed from V and 5 bases from J, the gap between germline ends came to 11 bases. The CDR3 is made up of 13 amino acids. The CDR3 sequence is CASSSSATTEAFF. The DNA of the CDR3 is TGTGCCAGCAGCTCCAGTGCGACTACTGAAGCTTTCTTT.

The chain carries TRBV7-2 and TRBJ2-2; the match to TRBD2 covers 8 bases. Germline V CDR1 and CDR2: SGHTA, FQGNSA. The CDR3 has 16 residues. Trimming took 8 bases from V and 4 from J; bases not matched to a gene: 12. CDR3 sequence reads: CASRHSGGAITGELFF. DNA of the CDR3: TGTGCCAGCCGCCATTCCGGGGGGGCCATCACCGGGGAGCTGTTTTTT. Full variable domain (outside the CDR3, taken from reference TRBV7-2 and TRBJ2-2): GAGVSQSPSNKVTEKGKDVELRCDPISGHTALYWYRQSLGQGLEFLIYFQGNSAPDKSGLPSDRFSAERTGGSVSTLTIQRTQQEDSAVYLCASRHSGGAITGELFFGEGSRLTVL.

V gene TRBV5-6 combines with J gene TRBJ2-1; D might be TRBD2 (6 bases). Trimming took 4 bases from V and 12 from J, leaving 20 bases between them. The CDR3 has 14 amino acids. Germline lookup yields CDR1 SGHDT and CDR2 YYEEEE. CDR3 residues: CASSRLGGEPGQFF. The CDR3, as DNA: TGTGCCAGCAGCCGTCTCGGCGGGGAACCAGGGCAGTTCTTC.

V and J are TRBV25-1 and TRBJ2-2; D gene unclear. The CDR3 totals 15 residues. The germline CDR1 and CDR2 sequences are MGHDK and SYGVNS. The germline V and J ends were trimmed by 2 bases and 7 bases, with 14 bases remaining between them. CDR3 sequence (DNA): TGTGCCAGCAGTGAACCGGATTGGGCCCGCGGGGAGCTGTTTTTT. Translation gives CASSEPDWARGELFF.

The chain joins TRBV30 to TRBJ2-1; 8 bases fit TRBD2. The CDR3 totals 11 residues. The V gene end was trimmed by 4 bases and the J gene end by 8 bases; junction bases not matched to a gene: 1. Germline loops: CDR1 GTSNPN, CDR2 SVGIG (reference sequence). CDR3 nucleotide sequence: TGTGCCTGGACGCGGGGGGATGAGCAGTTCTTC. It encodes CAWTRGDEQFF. The full variable domain, its missing parts supplied by reference TRBV30 and TRBJ2-1, is SQTIHQWPATLVQPVGSPLSLECTVEGTSNPNLYWYRQAAGRGLQLLFYSVGIGQISSEVPQNLSASRPQDRQFILSSKKLLLSDSGFYLCAWTRGDEQFFGPGTRLTVL.

The chain employs TRBV28 and TRBJ2-1, with D maybe TRBD1 (5 bases). Looked up from germline, CDR1 is MDHEN and CDR2 is SYDVKM. The CDR3 is 17 residues long. V lost 4 bases to trimming and J lost 2 bases, with 18 bases between them. The CDR3 nucleotides read TGTGCCAGCAGTTCCCTCCACAGGCGCTTCACCTACAATGAGCAGTTCTTC. This translates into CASSSLHRRFTYNEQFF.

J is TRBJ1-5 and V is TRBV4-2; TRBD1 matches at 8 bases. Germline CDR1 is LGHNA and CDR2 is YNFKEQ. The CDR3 contains 15 residues. Trimming at V came to 4 bases and at J to 9 bases, leaving 11 bases not matched to a gene. As DNA, the CDR3 is TGTGCCAGCAGCCTTGAGGACAGGGACGGGGGGCCCCAGCATTTT. Amino acids: CASSLEDRDGGPQHF.

The chain combines TRBV5-1 with TRBJ2-3, with D tentatively TRBD1 or TRBD2 (5 bases each). Trimming stripped 3 bases from V and 6 bases from J, with 17 bases between. Germline-derived CDR1 and CDR2 are SGHRS and YFSETQ. CDR3 length equals 15 residues. Written as DNA, the CDR3 is TGCGCCAGCAGCTCCAGGGCTGGGCCGGGGGATACGCAGTATTTT. Translating gives CASSSRAGPGDTQYF.

This chain joins TRBV7-2 and TRBJ1-2; 7 bases match TRBD1. With V trimmed by 5 bases and J by 1 base, 10 bases remained unmatched. The CDR3 length is 16 residues. CDR1 is SGHTA and CDR2 is FQGNSA in the germline V gene. In DNA form, the CDR3 reads TGTGCCAGCAGCCCCCGTGGGGACAGCCTTAACTATGGCTACACCTTC. It specifies CASSPRGDSLNYGYTF.

This clone was counted only a few times. The chain has TRBV11-3 and TRBJ2-7; 8 positions match TRBD2. The CDR3 is made up of 13 amino acids. The junction had 4 bases not matched to a gene; V was cut back by 3 bases and J by 6 bases. From germline, CDR1 is SGHNT and CDR2 YENEEA. CDR3 bases: TGTGCCAGCAGCTTCCAGCGGGGGTCCGAGCAGTACTTC. Its protein is CASSFQRGSEQYF.

The chain uses TRBV5-5 and TRBJ1-4; 7 nucleotides agree with TRBD1. Germline V gene lookup returns CDR1 SGHKS and CDR2 YYEKEE (reference sequence). V shed 3 bases and J 5 bases; nucleotides not matched to a gene: 4. CDR3 length: 14 residues. The CDR3 region is CASSWGQMNEKLFF. The CDR3 nucleotides read TGTGCCAGCAGCTGGGGACAGATGAATGAAAAACTGTTTTTT.

This chain uses TRBV7-2 with TRBJ1-3; D call uncertain. CDR3 size: 13 residues. V lost 2 bases and J lost 4, with 6 bases in between. Germline V gene sequence: CDR1 SGHTA, CDR2 FQGNSA. The DNA of the CDR3 is TGTGCCAGCAGCTTAAGAAAGGGAAACACCATATATTTT. Translating gives CASSLRKGNTIYF.

The chain links TRBV7-8 to TRBJ2-4; D may be TRBD2 (6 bases). The V gene lost 5 bases and the J gene lost 3 bases, with 17 bases spanning the gap. The CDR3 spans 16 residues. CDR1 and CDR2 (germline): SGHVS, FQNEAQ. DNA for the CDR3: TGTGCCAGCAGCCAGGGAGGAGGTCACCTCAAAAACATTCAGTACTTC. It encodes CASSQGGGHLKNIQYF.

The genes are TRBV4-3 and TRBJ2-5; 7 bases agree with TRBD1. Germline V lookup: CDR1 LGHNA, CDR2 YSLEER. V shed 4 bases and J 5 bases; nucleotides not matched to a gene: 4. The CDR3 length is 13 residues. The CDR3 reads CASSRDRKETQYF. As DNA, the CDR3 is TGCGCCAGCAGCCGGGACAGAAAGGAGACCCAGTACTTC.

The chain joins TRBV6-5 to TRBJ1-5, with 7 bases lining up with TRBD1. CDR3 size: 14 residues. Trimming removed 2 bases from V and 2 bases from J; junction bases left unmatched: 0. Germline V gives CDR1 MNHEY, CDR2 SVGAGI. CDR3 region: CASSYTGGNQPQHF. In nucleotides, the CDR3 is TGTGCCAGCAGTTACACAGGGGGCAATCAGCCCCAGCATTTT.

V and J are TRBV10-2 and TRBJ2-3, with 9 bases identical to TRBD2. In germline, CDR1 is WSHSY, CDR2 SAAADI. With 2 bases clipped from V and 5 bases from J, the junction kept 11 bases outside the gene matches. The CDR3 loop spans 17 amino acids. The CDR3 nucleotides are TGCGCCAGCAGTGAGCCTAGGGGCGGGGGGGCGAGAGATACGCAGTATTTT. It codes for CASSEPRGGGARDTQYF.

This clone appeared a few times. In DNA, the CDR3 is TGTGCCAGCAGACGACAGGCGACCTACGAGCAGTACTTC. Translated, it gives CASRRQATYEQYF. This chain joins TRBV14 and TRBJ2-7; TRBD1 is a possible D gene (6 bases). V lost 6 bases, J lost 2 bases, and 11 bases lay in between. Germline loops: CDR1 SGHDN, CDR2 FVKESK. This CDR3 is 13 amino acids long.